The 21 T cell receptor beta chains listed next were all sequenced from one sample in a study of T cells after yellow fever vaccination. TCRdb re-analysed the 5' RACE reads in MiXCR, keeping a single row per CDR3 protein. Of 200,000 to 300,000 distinct CDR3 sequences in the sample, around 6.7% were seen once. The sample in question was CD4+ T cells sorted from PBMCs, obtained on the day of the yellow fever booster vaccination. The receptor set was obtained from a man younger than 45 who received the YFV17D yellow fever vaccine.

In this sample, this clonotype turned up many times. V gene TRBV14 combines with J gene TRBJ1-1, with unresolved D. The CDR3 spans 13 residues. Germline V gene lookup returns CDR1 SGHDN and CDR2 FVKESK. Trimming removed 4 bases at V and 4 bases at J, with 10 bases between. The CDR3 DNA reads TGTGCCAGCAGCCGCGGGAGAACCACTGAAGCTTTCTTT. Translation gives CASSRGRTTEAFF.

There are many counts of this clonotype. V and J are TRBV2 and TRBJ1-5, with no clear D. Germline values: CDR1 SNHLY, CDR2 FYNNEI. Trimming pared 5 bases from V and 0 bases from J, leaving 5 bases between. CDR3 size: 13 residues. The CDR3: CASSTVSNQPQHF. CDR3 nucleotide sequence: TGTGCCAGCAGTACCGTTAGCAATCAGCCCCAGCATTTT.

This clonotype was counted between two and nine times. The rearrangement joins TRBV12-3 or TRBV12-4 to TRBJ2-3, with D tentatively TRBD1 or TRBD2 (5 bases each). The CDR3 consists of 13 residues. V lost 6 bases, J lost 9 bases, and 16 bases lay in between. In DNA form, the CDR3 reads TGTGCCAGCAGATTCACCGGGACCCCAACGCAGTATTTT. Amino acids: CASRFTGTPTQYF.

This clonotype was seen many times. The chain uses TRBV14 and TRBJ2-7, with D unresolved. The CDR3 length is 13 residues. Germline V gene sequence: CDR1 SGHDN, CDR2 FVKESK. V was cut by 1 base and J by 8 bases, with 12 bases left in between. CDR3 region: CASSQAVLSKQYF. The CDR3 DNA sequence: TGTGCCAGCAGCCAAGCTGTCCTCAGCAAGCAGTACTTC. Full variable domain (missing parts from reference TRBV14 and TRBJ2-7): EAGVTQFPSHSVIEKGQTVTLRCDPISGHDNLYWYRRVMGKEIKFLLHFVKESKQDESGMPNNRFLAERTGGTYSTLKVQPAELEDSGVYFCASSQAVLSKQYFGPGTRLTVT.

This clonotype was seen repeatedly, ten times or more. The chain links TRBV7-2 to TRBJ2-7; 7 bases line up with TRBD1. The CDR3 totals 13 residues. Germline V gives CDR1 SGHTA, CDR2 FQGNSA. The V and J ends lost 5 bases and 3 bases, in that order; junction bases with no gene match: 4. The CDR3 DNA is TGTGCCAGCAGCGGTTACAGGGGCTACGAGCAGTACTTC. Its protein is CASSGYRGYEQYF.

This clonotype has a count of ten or more. The chain carries TRBV9 and TRBJ1-2; no firm D call. Trimming removed 4 bases at V and 13 bases at J, with 20 bases between. This CDR3 is built from 13 residues. Germline V gene data show CDR1 as SGDLS and CDR2 as YYNGEE. This CDR3 reads CASSLSGAGFSTF. For the CDR3, the DNA is TGTGCCAGCAGCCTCTCGGGTGCCGGTTTTTCCACCTTC.

This clonotype was observed once. A read error may explain this, as a much larger clone is one base away. The gene calls are TRBV20-1 and TRBJ2-1, with 10 bases aligning to TRBD2. Trimming cost V 7 bases and J 8 bases; bases outside gene matches: 11. The CDR3 is 14 residues long. Germline assignment: CDR1 DFQATT and CDR2 SNEGSKA (reference sequence). In DNA form, the CDR3 reads TGCAGTGTAACCGGGACTAGCGCGAATGATGAGCAGTTCTTC. Residues: CSVTGTSANDEQFF.

This clonotype appeared many times. This rearrangement joins TRBV7-2 to TRBJ1-6; D call uncertain. The CDR3 is 14 amino acids. CDR1 and CDR2 (germline): SGHTA, FQGNSA. V lost 3 bases and J lost 5, with 8 bases in between. CDR3 DNA: TGTGCCAGCAGCTTGGAATTCGATAATTCACCCCTCCACTTT. It yields the protein CASSLEFDNSPLHF.

In its sample, this clonotype was seen many times. The chain combines TRBV6-5 with TRBJ2-7, with D maybe TRBD2 (6 bases). The CDR3 runs to 14 residues. Germline CDR1 and CDR2: MNHEY and SVGAGI. Trimming shortened V by 7 bases and J by 0 bases, and 13 bases separated the two germline ends. CDR3 residues: CASTAAGSSYEQYF. For the CDR3, the DNA is TGTGCCAGCACCGCGGCGGGGAGCTCCTACGAGCAGTACTTC.

In its sample, this clonotype was seen a few times. This chain uses TRBV7-9 with TRBJ2-7; 12 nucleotides align to TRBD2. Per the germline V gene, CDR1 is SEHNR and CDR2 is FQNEAQ (reference sequence). The CDR3 has 17 amino acids. V was clipped by 1 base and J by 4 bases; unmatched bases: 8. The CDR3 DNA sequence: TGTGCCAGCAGCTTAGTCCTTTCAACTAGCGGGAGGTACGAGCAGTACTTC. Translation: CASSLVLSTSGRYEQYF.

This clonotype was seen a few times. The V call is TRBV20-1, the J call TRBJ2-3; TRBD2 matches at 7 bases. The germline CDR1 and CDR2 sequences are DFQATT and SNEGSKA (reference sequence). The CDR3 runs to 15 residues. J lost 4 bases, V lost 0 bases, and 7 bases had no gene match. The CDR3 region has the DNA TGCAGTGCTAGAGATCCCCAGCGGGGCCCAGATACGCAGTATTTT. Its protein product is CSARDPQRGPDTQYF.

The gene calls are TRBV6-4 and TRBJ2-3; D unclear. Germline V lookup: CDR1 MRHNA, CDR2 SNTAGT. The V and J ends lost 5 bases and 2 bases respectively, with 17 bases between them. CDR3 length equals 16 residues. DNA of the CDR3: TGTGCCAGCAGTCCGGCAACAGTTCCTACCACAGATACGCAGTATTTT. Protein: CASSPATVPTTDTQYF.

The table lists this clonotype with a few counts. The chain links TRBV5-1 to TRBJ1-2, with no clear D. V gave up 3 bases and J gave up 2 bases, with 8 bases separating them. Germline loops: CDR1 SGHRS, CDR2 YFSETQ. CDR3 length equals 13 residues. The CDR3 region is CASSSEGNYGYTF. DNA of the CDR3: TGCGCCAGCAGCTCGGAAGGAAACTATGGCTACACCTTC.

V and J are TRBV20-1 and TRBJ2-1; D may be TRBD1 or TRBD2 (5 bases each). Per the germline V gene, CDR1 is DFQATT and CDR2 is SNEGSKA (reference sequence). The CDR3 loop spans 15 amino acids. Trimming left V 1 base short and J 3 bases short, with 13 bases between. CDR3 nucleotides: TGCAGTGCTAGAGGCTTTGGGACGAACTACAATGAGCAGTTCTTC. This codes for CSARGFGTNYNEQFF.

This clonotype occurred many times. The chain uses TRBV5-5 and TRBJ1-1, with D tentatively TRBD1 (5 bases). Germline V gene data show CDR1 as SGHKS and CDR2 as YYEKEE (reference sequence). V was shortened by 2 bases and J by 2 bases, with 13 bases between the two germline ends. This CDR3 has 15 residues. DNA for the CDR3: TGTGCCAGCAGCTTCGCACAGACAGCAAACACTGAAGCTTTCTTT. It yields the protein CASSFAQTANTEAFF.

The chain carries TRBV15 and TRBJ2-1, with unresolved D. V was cut by 1 base and J by 8 bases, with 9 bases left in between. CDR1 is LNHNV and CDR2 is YYDKDF in the germline V gene (reference sequence). The CDR3 is 13 residues long. The CDR3 sequence is CATSRGTRDEQFF. For the CDR3, the DNA is TGTGCCACCAGCAGAGGAACCCGGGATGAGCAGTTCTTC.

This clonotype was seen many times. This chain uses TRBV5-1 with TRBJ2-2; 7 bases agree with TRBD2. Looked up from germline, CDR1 is SGHRS and CDR2 is YFSETQ. With V trimmed by 6 bases and J by 4 bases, 12 bases remained unmatched. There are 16 residues in the CDR3. CDR3 bases: TGCGCCAGCACCCTCCCCGGACTAGGCGGCACCGGGGAGCTGTTTTTT. Residues: CASTLPGLGGTGELFF.

This clonotype came up a few times. One end of the junction does not line up with germline, which may come from a read error. The rearrangement uses TRBV29-1 and TRBJ2-1, with D possibly called TRBD1 or TRBD2 (6 bases each). Germline assignment: CDR1 SQVTM and CDR2 ANQGSEA. The CDR3 is 12 amino acids. CDR3 in amino acids: CSVGGHYNEQFF. CDR3 nucleotide sequence: TGCAGCGTGGGGGGACACTACAACGAGCAGTTCTTC.

The gene calls are TRBV5-5 and TRBJ2-3; 8 bases fit TRBD1. Trimming removed 3 bases from V and 4 bases from J; junction bases left unmatched: 7. The CDR3 is made up of 15 amino acids. Germline V lookup: CDR1 SGHKS, CDR2 YYEKEE (reference sequence). CDR3 sequence: CASSSLSDRADTQYF. The CDR3 DNA reads as TGTGCCAGCAGCTCCCTATCGGACAGGGCAGATACGCAGTATTTT.

V is TRBV11-2 and J is TRBJ1-6, with a weak D call TRBD1 (6 bases). Germline-derived CDR1 and CDR2 are SGHAT and FQNNGV. The CDR3 has 15 amino acids. Trimming pared 5 bases from V and 9 bases from J, leaving 17 bases between. CDR3: CASSRSEGGSSPLHF. The CDR3 bases are TGTGCCAGCAGCCGAAGTGAAGGGGGGTCTTCACCCCTCCACTTT.

This clonotype was seen a handful of times. This chain connects TRBV7-8 to TRBJ2-1, with 11 nucleotides matching TRBD2. The CDR3 contains 17 residues. Germline V gene lookup returns CDR1 SGHVS and CDR2 FQNEAQ. The V gene end was trimmed by 5 bases and the J gene end by 5 bases; junction bases not matched to a gene: 11. CDR3 sequence: CASSRGTSGPSDNEQFF. The CDR3 DNA reads TGTGCCAGCAGCCGTGGGACTAGCGGACCCTCTGACAATGAGCAGTTCTTC.